These 19 T cell receptor beta chains share one sample of origin, sequenced in a study of regulatory T cells in long-lasting Graves disease. To make TCR beta libraries, researchers used iRepertoire HTBI primers and Arm-PCR of CDR3 regions. TCRdb re-derived calls from the multiplex PCR reads in MiXCR, one entry per CDR3 protein. Among over 650,000 distinct CDR3 sequences listed, 30% were seen once. Described time point: persistent/refractory GD, antithyroid drugs over 5 years with positive TRAb. Construction of the TCR library relied on RNA isolated from PBMCs. Sample: peripheral blood mononuclear cells (PBMCs), taken when the disease was refractory, from a patient treated with antithyroid drugs. These receptors were taken from a female donor with Graves disease.

Concerning this clonotype itself: The junction does not match germline at one end; this may be a read error. The V call is TRBV5-1, the J call TRBJ1-1, with 8 bases lining up with TRBD1. Germline V gene sequence: CDR1 SGHRS, CDR2 YFSETQ. The CDR3 length is 16 residues. CDR3 amino acids: CASSWTGSLINTEAFF. CDR3 sequence (DNA): TGCGCCAGCAGCTGGACAGGGTCTCTTATCAACACTGAAGCCTTCTTT.

The rearrangement uses TRBV25-1 and TRBJ1-4; 7 bases are a match to TRBD1. The CDR3 length is 15 residues. Trimming at V came to 6 bases and at J to 1 base, leaving 5 bases not matched to a gene. Looked up from germline, CDR1 is MGHDK and CDR2 is SYGVNS. CDR3 amino acids: CASRDTGVTNEKLFF. The CDR3 coding sequence is TGTGCCAGCAGGGATACAGGGGTAACTAATGAAAAACTGTTTTTT.

This clonotype was detected only a few times. This sequence joins TRBV11-2 and TRBJ2-7, with 11 positions matching TRBD1. The ends lost 5 bases at V and 7 bases at J; junction bases unmatched: 7. The CDR3 has 14 residues. Germline lookup yields CDR1 SGHAT and CDR2 FQNNGV. CDR3 loop: CASSTGQGVEEQYF. The DNA of the CDR3 is TGTGCCAGCAGCACGGGACAGGGGGTAGAGGAGCAGTACTTC.

The rearrangement links TRBV28 to TRBJ1-1; D call uncertain. Germline V gene lookup returns CDR1 MDHEN and CDR2 SYDVKM. With 11 bases removed from V and 2 bases from J, the gap between germline ends came to 15 bases. This CDR3 comprises 13 residues. CDR3 coding DNA: TGTGCCGGCGGTGAACAGACTAACACTGAAGCTTTCTTT. Protein sequence: CAGGEQTNTEAFF.

On this clonotype itself: The germline gene is not matched at one end of the junction; a read error may be the cause. The rearrangement uses TRBV20-1 and TRBJ2-7; tentatively, D is TRBD1 (7 bases). CDR3 length equals 13 residues. In germline, CDR1 is DFQATT, CDR2 SNEGSKA (reference sequence). CDR3 residues: CSAPSGGGYGQYF. In nucleotides, the CDR3 is TGCAGTGCGCCCTCCGGAGGGGGCTACGGGCAGTACTTC.

Only a few counts were recorded for this clonotype. This rearrangement joins TRBV11-2 to TRBJ2-3; the D call may be TRBD1 or TRBD2 (5 bases each). The CDR3 runs 16 residues. In germline, CDR1 is SGHAT, CDR2 FQNNGV. The germline V and J ends were trimmed by 5 bases and 1 base, with 16 bases remaining between them. The CDR3 nucleotides read TGTGCCAGCAGCCCAGCGATTGGGACCGGCACAGATACGCAGTATTTT. Translated: CASSPAIGTGTDTQYF.

The genes are TRBV7-9 and TRBJ1-2, with 9 positions matching TRBD1. This CDR3 spans 18 amino acids. V lost 3 bases and J lost 2; bases outside the gene matches: 13. Germline V CDR1 and CDR2: SEHNR, FQNEAQ (reference sequence). CDR3 sequence: CASSFKGLDRGRNYGYTF. CDR3 in DNA: TGTGCCAGCAGCTTTAAAGGGCTTGACAGGGGGAGAAACTATGGCTACACCTTC.

Note on this clonotype: Without the conserved terminal phenylalanine or tryptophan, this CDR3 likely stems from a read error. The chain has TRBV29-1 and TRBJ1-2, with 12 bases matching TRBD1. The germline gives CDR1 SQVTM, CDR2 ANQGSEA. V lost 8 bases to trimming and J lost 7 bases; unmatched junction nucleotides: 14. There are 15 residues in the CDR3. The CDR3 DNA reads TGCAGCATACTACCGGGACAGGGGGCTTCAAGTGGCTACACCTCC. The encoded protein is CSILPGQGASSGYTS.

This clonotype was detected a few times. The V gene is TRBV29-1, the J gene TRBJ1-2; D remains unclear. Germline CDR1 is SQVTM and CDR2 is ANQGSEA. V shed 0 bases and J shed 8 bases, with 10 bases lying between them. CDR3 length: 12 residues. CDR3 loop: CSVEDLHKGYTF. The CDR3 DNA sequence: TGCAGCGTTGAAGATCTCCACAAAGGCTACACCTTC.

This clonotype turned up a few times. This chain joins TRBV14 and TRBJ2-2; no clear D gene. CDR3 length: 13 amino acids. Trimming took 3 bases from V and 4 from J, leaving 6 bases between them. Germline V gene lookup returns CDR1 SGHDN and CDR2 FVKESK. The CDR3 region is CASSQIPTGELFF. CDR3 DNA sequence: TGTGCCAGCAGCCAGATACCCACCGGGGAGCTGTTTTTT.

The chain is built from TRBV11-2 and TRBJ1-6, with D uncertain. The CDR3 is 15 amino acids. The V end was cut by 6 bases, the J end by 7 bases, with 16 bases between. Germline CDR1 reads SGHAT; CDR2 reads FQNNGV. CDR3 residues: CASRQTPPSNSPLHF. The CDR3 DNA reads as TGTGCCAGCAGACAGACTCCTCCCAGCAATTCACCCCTCCACTTT.

In its sample, this clonotype was seen a few times. The chain recombines TRBV7-9 with TRBJ2-7, with 8 bases lining up with TRBD1. The germline gives CDR1 SEHNR, CDR2 FQNEAQ (reference sequence). The CDR3 spans 16 residues. The V and J ends lost 7 bases and 2 bases, in that order; junction bases with no gene match: 13. This chain's CDR3 is CASMGTGTGQTYEQYF. The CDR3 DNA reads TGTGCCAGCATGGGAACGGGGACAGGCCAGACCTACGAGCAGTACTTC.

The chain links TRBV15 to TRBJ1-2; no firm D call. Germline V gene lookup returns CDR1 LNHNV and CDR2 YYDKDF (reference sequence). CDR3 length: 14 residues. Trimming left V 0 bases short and J 8 bases short, with 13 bases between. For the CDR3, the DNA is TGTGCCACCAGCAGAGAACGACGGGGTCTGGGCTACACCTTC. It codes for CATSRERRGLGYTF.

This clonotype turned up a few times. The chain joins TRBV20-1 to TRBJ2-7; 7 bases align to TRBD2. With V trimmed by 2 bases and J by 2 bases, 6 bases remained unmatched. Per germline, CDR1 DFQATT and CDR2 SNEGSKA (reference sequence). The length of the CDR3 is 14 residues. The CDR3 loop reads CSARKAGLTYEQYF. DNA for the CDR3: TGCAGTGCTAGAAAAGCGGGACTGACCTACGAGCAGTACTTC.

V gene TRBV6-5 combines with J gene TRBJ1-6, with a weak D call TRBD1 (5 bases). Germline V gene lookup returns CDR1 MNHEY and CDR2 SVGAGI. Trimming left V 0 bases short and J 0 bases short, with 9 bases between. The CDR3 consists of 17 residues. The CDR3 nucleotides read TGTGCCAGCAGTTACTCCGACAGTAGCTCCTATAATTCACCCCTCCACTTT. It yields the protein CASSYSDSSSYNSPLHF.

CDR3 in amino acids: CASSPGQGWTEAFF. The CDR3 region has the DNA TGTGCCAGCAGCCCGGGACAGGGATGGACTGAAGCTTTCTTT. The chain joins TRBV11-3 to TRBJ1-1; 9 bases are a match to TRBD1. The V gene end was trimmed by 5 bases and the J gene end by 5 bases; junction bases not matched to a gene: 6. This CDR3 has 14 amino acids. Germline V gene sequence: CDR1 SGHNT, CDR2 YENEEA.

This clonotype came up many times. The CDR3 region has the DNA TGTGCTAGTGGTTTGGACTATTTGGACACTGAAGCTTTCTTT. Amino acids: CASGLDYLDTEAFF. The chain employs TRBV12-5 and TRBJ1-1; unclear D gene. There are 14 residues in the CDR3. V was cut by 1 base and J by 3 bases, with 9 bases left in between. The V gene's germline CDR1 is LGHNT and CDR2 FRNRAP.

This clonotype was observed once. CDR3 nucleotide sequence: TGTGCCAGCAGCTGGGGAGCAGGCCTTTTGAACACTGAAGCTTTCTTT. The encoded protein is CASSWGAGLLNTEAFF. J is TRBJ1-1 and V is TRBV5-5, with D unclear. This CDR3 has 16 amino acids. The V gene lost 3 bases and the J gene lost 0 bases, with 15 bases spanning the gap. In germline, CDR1 is SGHKS, CDR2 YYEKEE (reference sequence).

This clonotype was found many times. V is TRBV20-1 and J is TRBJ2-5; 9 positions agree with TRBD2. The V and J ends lost 3 bases and 5 bases, in that order; junction bases with no gene match: 7. The CDR3 is 14 residues long. CDR1 DFQATT and CDR2 SNEGSKA come from the germline V gene (reference sequence). The CDR3 sequence: CSASRGTSKETQYF. The DNA for the CDR3 is TGCAGTGCTAGTAGGGGGACTAGCAAGGAGACCCAGTACTTC.